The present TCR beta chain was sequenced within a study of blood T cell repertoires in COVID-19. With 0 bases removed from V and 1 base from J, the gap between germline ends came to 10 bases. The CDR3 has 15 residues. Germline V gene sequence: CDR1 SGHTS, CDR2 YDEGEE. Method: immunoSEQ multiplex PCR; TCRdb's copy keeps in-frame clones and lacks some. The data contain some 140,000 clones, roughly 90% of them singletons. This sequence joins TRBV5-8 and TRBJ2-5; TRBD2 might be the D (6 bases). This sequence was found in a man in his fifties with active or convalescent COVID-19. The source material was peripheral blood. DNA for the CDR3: TGTGCCAGCAGCTTGGGTAGGGGAGGCCAAGAGACCCAGTACTTC. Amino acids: CASSLGRGGQETQYF.